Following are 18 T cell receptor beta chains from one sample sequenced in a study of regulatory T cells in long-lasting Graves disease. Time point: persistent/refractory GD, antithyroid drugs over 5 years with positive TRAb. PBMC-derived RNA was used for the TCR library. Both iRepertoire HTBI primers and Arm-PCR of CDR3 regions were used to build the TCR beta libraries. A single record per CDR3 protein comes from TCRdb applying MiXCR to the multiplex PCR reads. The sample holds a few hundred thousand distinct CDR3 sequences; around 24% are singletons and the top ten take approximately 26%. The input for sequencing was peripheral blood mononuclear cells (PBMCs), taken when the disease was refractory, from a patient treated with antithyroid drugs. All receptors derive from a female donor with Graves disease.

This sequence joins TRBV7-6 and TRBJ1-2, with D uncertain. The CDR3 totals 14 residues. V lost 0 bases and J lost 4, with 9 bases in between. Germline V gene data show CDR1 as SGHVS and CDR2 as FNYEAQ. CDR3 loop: CASSLAKGSYGYTF. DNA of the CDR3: TGTGCCAGCAGCTTAGCTAAAGGTTCCTATGGCTACACCTTC.

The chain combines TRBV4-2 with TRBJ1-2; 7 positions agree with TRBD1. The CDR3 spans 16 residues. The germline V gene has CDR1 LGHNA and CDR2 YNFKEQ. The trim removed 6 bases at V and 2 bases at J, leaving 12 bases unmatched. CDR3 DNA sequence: TGTGCCAGCAGGAGACTTGGACAGGACCTAAACTATGGCTACACCTTC. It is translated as CASRRLGQDLNYGYTF.

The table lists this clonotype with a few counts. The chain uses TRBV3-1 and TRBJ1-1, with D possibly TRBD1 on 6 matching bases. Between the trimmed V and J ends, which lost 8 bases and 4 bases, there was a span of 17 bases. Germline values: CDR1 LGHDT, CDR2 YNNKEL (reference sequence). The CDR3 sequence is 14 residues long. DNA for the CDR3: TGTGCCAGCTCCCTTTACTCAGGGGTCACTGAAGCTTTCTTT. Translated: CASSLYSGVTEAFF.

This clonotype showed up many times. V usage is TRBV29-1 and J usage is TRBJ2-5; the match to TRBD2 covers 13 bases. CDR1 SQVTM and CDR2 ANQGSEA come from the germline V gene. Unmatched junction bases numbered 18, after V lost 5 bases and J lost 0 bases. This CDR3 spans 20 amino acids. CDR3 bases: TGCAGCGTTAATGAGGGACTAGCGGGAACATGGCAGATCTACCAAGAGACCCAGTACTTC. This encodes CSVNEGLAGTWQIYQETQYF.

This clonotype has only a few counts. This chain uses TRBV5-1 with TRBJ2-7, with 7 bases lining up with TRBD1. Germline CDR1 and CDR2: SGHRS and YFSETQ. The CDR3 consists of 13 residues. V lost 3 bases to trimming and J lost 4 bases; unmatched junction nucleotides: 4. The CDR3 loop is CASSWGTAYEQYF. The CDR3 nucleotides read TGCGCCAGCAGCTGGGGGACAGCGTACGAGCAGTACTTC. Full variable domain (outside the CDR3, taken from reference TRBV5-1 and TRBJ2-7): KAGVTQTPRYLIKTRGQQVTLSCSPISGHRSVSWYQQTPGQGLQFLFEYFSETQRNKGNFPGRFSGRQFSNSRSEMNVSTLELGDSALYLCASSWGTAYEQYFGPGTRLTVT.

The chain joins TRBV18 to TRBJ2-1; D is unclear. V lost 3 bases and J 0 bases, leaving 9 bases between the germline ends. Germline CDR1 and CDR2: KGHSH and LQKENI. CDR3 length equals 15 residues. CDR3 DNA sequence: TGTGCCAGCTCACCCGCTGTGAGCTCCTACAATGAGCAGTTCTTC. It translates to CASSPAVSSYNEQFF.

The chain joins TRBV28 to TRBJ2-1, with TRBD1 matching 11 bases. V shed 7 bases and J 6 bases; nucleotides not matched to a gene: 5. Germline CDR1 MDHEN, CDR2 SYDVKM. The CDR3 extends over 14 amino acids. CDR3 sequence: CASKKDRGLNEQFF. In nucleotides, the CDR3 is TGTGCCAGCAAGAAGGACAGGGGGCTCAATGAGCAGTTCTTC.

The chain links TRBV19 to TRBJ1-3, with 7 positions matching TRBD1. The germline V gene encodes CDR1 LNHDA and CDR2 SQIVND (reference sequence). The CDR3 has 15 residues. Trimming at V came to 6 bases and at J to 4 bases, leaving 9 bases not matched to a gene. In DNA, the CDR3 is TGTGCCAGTAGCCGGACAGGAGCTATAGGAAACACCATATATTTT. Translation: CASSRTGAIGNTIYF.

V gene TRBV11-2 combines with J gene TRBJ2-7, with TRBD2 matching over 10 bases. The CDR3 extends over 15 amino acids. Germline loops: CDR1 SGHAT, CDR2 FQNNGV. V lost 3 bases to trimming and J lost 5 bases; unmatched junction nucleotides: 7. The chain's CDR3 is CASSFSGRAFDEQYF. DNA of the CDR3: TGTGCCAGCAGCTTCAGCGGGAGGGCCTTTGACGAGCAGTACTTC.

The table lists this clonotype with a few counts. CDR3: CASSEATLASGANVLTF. For the CDR3, the DNA is TGTGCCAGCAGTGAAGCGACGCTGGCCTCTGGGGCCAACGTCCTGACTTTC. The chain recombines TRBV2 with TRBJ2-6; D remains ambiguous. The CDR3 is 17 amino acids. Germline CDR1 SNHLY, CDR2 FYNNEI. The V end lost 0 bases, the J end lost 0 bases, and 9 bases lay between the germline ends.

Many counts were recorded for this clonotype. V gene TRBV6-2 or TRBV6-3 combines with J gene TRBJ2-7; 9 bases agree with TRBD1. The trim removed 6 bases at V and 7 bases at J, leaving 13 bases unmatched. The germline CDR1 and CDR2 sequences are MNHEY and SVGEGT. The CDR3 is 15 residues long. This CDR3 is CASRRTGTGIREQYF. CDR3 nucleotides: TGTGCCAGCAGGCGGACCGGGACAGGGATTCGGGAGCAGTACTTC.

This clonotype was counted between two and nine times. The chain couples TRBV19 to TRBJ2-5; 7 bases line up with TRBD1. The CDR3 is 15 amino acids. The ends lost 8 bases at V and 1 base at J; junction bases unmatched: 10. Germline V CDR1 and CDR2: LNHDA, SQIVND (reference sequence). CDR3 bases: TGTGCCAGTGCTTACCGACAGGGACCCCAAGAGACCCAGTACTTC. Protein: CASAYRQGPQETQYF.

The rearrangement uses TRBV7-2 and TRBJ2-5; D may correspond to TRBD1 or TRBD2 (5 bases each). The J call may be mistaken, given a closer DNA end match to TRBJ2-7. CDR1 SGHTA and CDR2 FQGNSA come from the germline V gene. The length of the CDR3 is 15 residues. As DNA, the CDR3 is TGTGCCAGCAGCCCGGGGATCTCGGGGCCCTACGAGCAGTACTTC. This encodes CASSPGISGPYEQYF.

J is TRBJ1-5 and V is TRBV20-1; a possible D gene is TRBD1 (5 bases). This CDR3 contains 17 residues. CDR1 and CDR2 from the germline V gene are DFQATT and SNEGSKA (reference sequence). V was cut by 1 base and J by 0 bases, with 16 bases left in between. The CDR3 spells CSARAQLGGYSNQPQHF. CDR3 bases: TGCAGTGCTAGAGCGCAATTGGGGGGGTATAGCAATCAGCCCCAGCATTTT.

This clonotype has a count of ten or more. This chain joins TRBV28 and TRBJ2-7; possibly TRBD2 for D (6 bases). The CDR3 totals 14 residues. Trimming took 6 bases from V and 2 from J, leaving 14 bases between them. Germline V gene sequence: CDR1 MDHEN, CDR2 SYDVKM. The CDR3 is CASREGRSTYEQYF. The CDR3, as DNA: TGTGCCAGCAGGGAGGGAAGGTCTACCTACGAGCAGTACTTC.

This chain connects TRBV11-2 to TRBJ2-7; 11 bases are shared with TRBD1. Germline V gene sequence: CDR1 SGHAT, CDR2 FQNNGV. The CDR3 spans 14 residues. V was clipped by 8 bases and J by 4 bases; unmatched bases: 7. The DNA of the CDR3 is TGTGCCAGCGGGATGGACAGGGGGCTTTACGAGCAGTACTTC. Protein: CASGMDRGLYEQYF.

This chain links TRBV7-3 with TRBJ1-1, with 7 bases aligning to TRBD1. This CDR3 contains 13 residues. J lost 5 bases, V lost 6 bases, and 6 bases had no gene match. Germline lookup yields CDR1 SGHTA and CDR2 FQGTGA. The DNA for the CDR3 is TGTGCCAGCAGGGAAACAGGGGTGACTGAAGCTTTCTTT. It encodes CASRETGVTEAFF.

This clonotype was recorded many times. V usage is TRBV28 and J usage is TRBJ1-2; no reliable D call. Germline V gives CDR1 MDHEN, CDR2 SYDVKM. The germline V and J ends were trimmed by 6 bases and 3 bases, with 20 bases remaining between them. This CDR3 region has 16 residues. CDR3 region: CASSPLWLDQDYGYTF. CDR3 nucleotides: TGTGCCAGCAGCCCCCTCTGGCTAGATCAAGACTATGGCTACACCTTC.